The 15 T cell receptor beta chains reported below all come from one sample, sequenced in a study of cytomegalovirus exposure and HLA in healthy donors. It was with 60 Vbeta and 13 Jbeta primers that the PCR ran. Libraries were prepared by immunoSEQ multiplex PCR; TCRdb keeps only in-frame clonotypes and omits some of them. The repertoire holds 100,000 or so clones, with roughly 71% as singletons. Specimen: PBMCs. These receptors all come from a man aged 50-59 years in good health and CMV-seronegative.

The V and J genes are TRBV7-9 and TRBJ2-7, with TRBD2 matching 7 bases. There are 15 residues in the CDR3. J lost 3 bases, V lost 4 bases, and 9 bases had no gene match. Germline CDR1 is SEHNR and CDR2 is FQNEAQ (reference sequence). For the CDR3, the DNA is TGTGCCAGCAGCTCCACCAGGCGGGAGAGCTACGAGCAGTACTTC. Translating gives CASSSTRRESYEQYF.

The rearrangement joins TRBV6-1 to TRBJ2-1; TRBD2 aligns across 11 bases. The length of the CDR3 is 14 residues. Germline-derived CDR1 and CDR2 are MNHNS and SASEGT. V lost 6 bases, J lost 7 bases, and 5 bases stayed unmatched. In DNA form, the CDR3 reads TGTGCCAGCAGACTAGCGGGAGAGTGGAATGAGCAGTTCTTC. It codes for CASRLAGEWNEQFF.

This chain joins TRBV6-1 and TRBJ2-1; TRBD2 aligns across 8 bases. This CDR3 comprises 12 residues. Unmatched junction bases numbered 4, after V lost 6 bases and J lost 9 bases. Germline values: CDR1 MNHNS, CDR2 SASEGT. The CDR3, as DNA: TGTGCCAGCAGGACGACTAGCGTTGAGCAGTTCTTC. Protein product: CASRTTSVEQFF.

The rearrangement links TRBV28 to TRBJ1-3, with unresolved D. CDR1 and CDR2 (germline): MDHEN, SYDVKM. Trimming left V 3 bases short and J 9 bases short, with 18 bases between. CDR3 length: 15 residues. The CDR3 reads CASSFLAFLRATIYF. In nucleotides, the CDR3 is TGTGCCAGCAGTTTCCTAGCCTTTCTGAGGGCCACCATATATTTT.

The gene calls are TRBV25-1 and TRBJ2-3; 7 bases are shared with TRBD2. V lost 6 bases, J lost 2 bases, and 8 bases stayed unmatched. Germline lookup yields CDR1 MGHDK and CDR2 SYGVNS. The CDR3 consists of 15 residues. The CDR3 DNA reads TGTGCCAGCAGCCCTAGCGGAGAATACACAGATACGCAGTATTTT. Amino acids: CASSPSGEYTDTQYF.

The genes are TRBV6-5 and TRBJ2-1; 7 bases line up with TRBD2. This CDR3 comprises 16 residues. J lost 5 bases, V lost 4 bases, and 11 bases had no gene match. The germline gives CDR1 MNHEY, CDR2 SVGAGI. The CDR3 here is CASSSAGTKNNNEQFF. CDR3 in DNA: TGTGCCAGCAGTTCCGCCGGGACTAAAAATAACAATGAGCAGTTCTTC.

The V call is TRBV5-6, the J call TRBJ2-5; TRBD2 aligns across 12 bases. This CDR3 is 18 amino acids long. Germline V gene data show CDR1 as SGHDT and CDR2 as YYEEEE. V gave up 4 bases and J gave up 2 bases; unmatched junction bases: 12. The CDR3 DNA reads as TGTGCCAGCAGCCTAGGACTAGCGGGACACCCCGGGCAAGAGACCCAGTACTTC. It yields the protein CASSLGLAGHPGQETQYF.

The chain has TRBV6-1 and TRBJ1-5; D gene unclear. Germline loops: CDR1 MNHNS, CDR2 SASEGT. The V end lost 2 bases, the J end lost 4 bases, and 3 bases lay between the germline ends. This CDR3 spans 12 amino acids. CDR3 nucleotide sequence: TGTGCCAGCAGTGAAATAAATCAGCCCCAGCATTTT. This codes for CASSEINQPQHF.

The genes are TRBV10-3 and TRBJ1-4; D remains unclear. Germline CDR1 reads ENHRY; CDR2 reads SYGVKD. Trimming cost V 4 bases and J 8 bases, with 8 bases left between them. CDR3 size: 12 residues. In nucleotides, the CDR3 is TGTGCCATCAGTGGGGCAGAGGAAAAACTGTTTTTT. This translates into CAISGAEEKLFF.

This clone turned up a few times. V and J are TRBV6-6 and TRBJ1-3; a possible D gene is TRBD1 (5 bases). There are 13 residues in the CDR3. Trimming pared 6 bases from V and 4 bases from J, leaving 10 bases between. Germline-derived CDR1 and CDR2 are MNHNY and SVGAGI (reference sequence). The CDR3 loop is CASRGRVGNTIYF. The CDR3 DNA sequence: TGTGCCAGCAGGGGCAGGGTGGGAAACACCATATATTTT.

V and J are TRBV5-1 and TRBJ2-2; 8 bases fit TRBD1. Germline values: CDR1 SGHRS, CDR2 YFSETQ. With V trimmed by 2 bases and J by 1 base, 1 base remained unmatched. The CDR3 has 15 amino acids. This CDR3 reads CASSLGQGNTGELFF. CDR3 DNA sequence: TGCGCCAGCAGCTTAGGACAGGGGAACACCGGGGAGCTGTTTTTT.

Worth noting for this clone: At one end, the junction sequence differs from germline, possibly due to a read error. The J gene is TRBJ2-5, the V gene TRBV4-3; 7 bases fit TRBD2. Germline V gene lookup returns CDR1 LGHNA and CDR2 YSLEER. This CDR3 is 17 amino acids long. CDR3 nucleotide sequence: TGCGCCGGCAGCCAAGAACCTAGCGGTCGGTACCAAGAGACCCAGTACTTC. It translates to CAGSQEPSGRYQETQYF.

This rearrangement joins TRBV11-3 to TRBJ2-1, with D perhaps matching TRBD2 (7 bases). This CDR3 spans 14 amino acids. Germline V gene sequence: CDR1 SGHNT, CDR2 YENEEA. With 6 bases removed from V and 5 bases from J, the gap between germline ends came to 14 bases. The DNA of the CDR3 is TGTGCCAGCAGTAAAAGGGGGGGGAACAATGAGCAGTTCTTC. It yields the protein CASSKRGGNNEQFF.

J is TRBJ2-2 and V is TRBV19; no firm D call. The CDR3 covers 15 residues. The ends were cut back, 3 bases at V and 1 base at J, with 9 bases in the middle. Per the germline V gene, CDR1 is LNHDA and CDR2 is SQIVND (reference sequence). The CDR3 protein is CASSMAAENTGELFF. The CDR3 DNA follows: TGTGCCAGTAGTATGGCGGCGGAGAACACCGGGGAGCTGTTTTTT.

For this clone: Different DNA sequences within this sample yield the same CDR3. The chain combines TRBV4-2 with TRBJ1-4, with D tentatively TRBD1 (6 bases). Trimming removed 4 bases at V and 0 bases at J, with 9 bases between. This CDR3 spans 15 amino acids. Germline V gives CDR1 LGHNA, CDR2 YNFKEQ. The CDR3 reads CASSPRGATNEKLFF. In DNA form, the CDR3 reads TGTGCCAGCAGCCCCAGGGGTGCAACTAATGAAAAACTGTTTTTT.